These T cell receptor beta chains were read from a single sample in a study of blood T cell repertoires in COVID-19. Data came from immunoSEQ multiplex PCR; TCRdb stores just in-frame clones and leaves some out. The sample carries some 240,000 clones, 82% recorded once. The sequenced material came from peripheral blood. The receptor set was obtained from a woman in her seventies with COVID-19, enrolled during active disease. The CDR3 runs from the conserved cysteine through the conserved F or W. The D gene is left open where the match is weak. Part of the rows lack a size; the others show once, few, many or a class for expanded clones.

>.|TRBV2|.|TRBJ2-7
CASKGAGEQYF
TGTGCCAGCAAGGGCGCGGGCGAGCAGTACTTC
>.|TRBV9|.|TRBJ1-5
CASSVDGSYQPQHF
TGTGCCAGCAGCGTAGATGGTAGCTATCAGCCCCAGCATTTT
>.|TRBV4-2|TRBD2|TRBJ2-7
CASSQKSGAGGAYEQYF
TGTGCCAGCAGCCAGAAAAGTGGAGCGGGAGGGGCCTACGAGCAGTACTTC
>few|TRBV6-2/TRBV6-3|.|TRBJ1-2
CASSFSQGSLYGYTF
TGTGCCAGCAGTTTCTCACAGGGCTCCCTTTATGGCTACACCTTC
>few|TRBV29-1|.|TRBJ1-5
CSVEGSPGQPQHF
TGCAGCGTTGAGGGCAGCCCAGGACAGCCCCAGCATTTT
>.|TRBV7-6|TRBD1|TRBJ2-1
CASSLATGASYNEQFF
TGTGCCAGCAGCTTAGCTACAGGGGCCTCCTACAATGAGCAGTTCTTC
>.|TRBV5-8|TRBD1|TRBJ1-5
CASSPRDRGRRQPQHF
TGTGCCAGCAGCCCAAGGGACAGGGGGCGTCGGCAGCCCCAGCATTTT
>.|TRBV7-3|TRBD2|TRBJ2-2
CASSLTSGRTNTGELFF
TGTGCCAGCAGCTTAACTAGCGGGAGGACGAACACCGGGGAGCTGTTTTTT
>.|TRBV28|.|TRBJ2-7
CASTETSYEQYF
TGTGCCAGCACAGAAACTAGCTACGAGCAGTACTTC
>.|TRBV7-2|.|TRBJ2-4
CASSHSLGKNIQYF
TGTGCCAGCAGCCATTCCCTCGGCAAAAACATTCAGTACTTC
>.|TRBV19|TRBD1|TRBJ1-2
CASSILRTGVLNYGYTF
TGTGCCAGTAGTATCCTACGGACAGGGGTCCTAAACTATGGCTACACCTTC
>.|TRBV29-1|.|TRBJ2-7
CSVARGHEQYF
TGCAGCGTTGCTAGGGGCCACGAGCAGTACTTC
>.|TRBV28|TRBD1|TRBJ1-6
CASSPDRGSWAPLHF
TGTGCCAGCAGTCCAGACAGGGGATCATGGGCACCCCTCCACTTT
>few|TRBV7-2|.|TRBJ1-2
CASSPGEYYGYTF
TGTGCCAGCAGCCCCGGGGAGTACTATGGCTACACCTTC
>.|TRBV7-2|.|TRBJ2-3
CASSLANTDTQYF
TGTGCCAGCAGCTTAGCCAACACAGATACGCAGTATTTT
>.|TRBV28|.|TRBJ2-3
CASSLSLVFNTQYF
TGTGCCAGCAGTTTATCACTAGTTTTCAATACGCAGTATTTT
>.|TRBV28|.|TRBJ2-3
CASTSPRAGVTDTQYF
TGTGCCAGCACCAGCCCCCGGGCAGGGGTTACAGATACGCAGTATTTT
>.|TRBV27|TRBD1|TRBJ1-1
CASSLQGAPVTEAFF
TGTGCCAGCAGTCTCCAGGGGGCGCCGGTAACTGAAGCTTTCTTT
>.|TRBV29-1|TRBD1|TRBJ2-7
CSVRDRTYEQYF
TGCAGCGTCCGGGACAGGACCTACGAACAGTACTTC
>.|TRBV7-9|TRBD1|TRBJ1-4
CASSLRPQDRINEKLFF
TGTGCCAGCAGCTTAAGGCCTCAGGACAGGATAAATGAAAAACTGTTTTTT
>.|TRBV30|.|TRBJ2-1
CAWSKGGFEQFF
TGTGCCTGGAGTAAAGGGGGTTTTGAGCAGTTCTTC
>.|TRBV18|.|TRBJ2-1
CASSASSYNEQFF
TGTGCCAGCTCAGCGAGCTCCTACAATGAGCAGTTCTTC
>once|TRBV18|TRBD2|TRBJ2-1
CASSPLSSGTPRGKNEQFF
TGTGCCAGCTCACCCTTGTCTAGCGGGACCCCCCGGGGGAAAAATGAGCAGTTCTTC
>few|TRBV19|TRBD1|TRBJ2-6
CASSSGTGGPSGANVLTF
TGTGCCAGTAGTTCCGGGACAGGGGGACCCTCTGGGGCCAACGTCCTGACTTTC
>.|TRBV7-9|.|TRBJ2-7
CASSLLENSYEQYF
TGTGCCAGCAGCTTGTTAGAAAACAGCTACGAGCAGTACTTC
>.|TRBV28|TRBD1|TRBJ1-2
CASSLSTGVYGYTF
TGTGCCAGCAGTCTATCGACAGGGGTCTATGGCTACACCTTC
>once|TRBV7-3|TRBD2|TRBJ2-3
CASSSASGPTDTQYF
TGTGCCAGCAGCTCCGCTAGCGGCCCCACAGATACGCAGTATTTT
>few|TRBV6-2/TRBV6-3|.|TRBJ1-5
CASSYGGGGNQPQHF
TGTGCCAGCAGTTACGGAGGGGGGGGCAATCAGCCCCAGCATTTT
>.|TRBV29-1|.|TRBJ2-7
CSVRLLGGEQYF
TGCAGCGTTCGCTTGTTAGGGGGCGAGCAGTACTTC
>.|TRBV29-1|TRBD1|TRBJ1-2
CSANDPGTGGDYGYTF
TGCAGCGCCAACGACCCCGGGACAGGGGGTGATTATGGCTACACCTTC
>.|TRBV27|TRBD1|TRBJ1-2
CASSRRDRVSGYTF
TGTGCCAGCAGCCGGAGGGACAGGGTCTCTGGCTACACCTTC
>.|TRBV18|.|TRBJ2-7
CASSPGSPHYEQYF
TGTGCCAGCTCACCCGGGTCCCCCCATTACGAGCAGTACTTC
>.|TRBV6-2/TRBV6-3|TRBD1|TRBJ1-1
CASSYSGQGRAFF
TGTGCCAGCAGTTACTCTGGACAGGGACGAGCTTTCTTT
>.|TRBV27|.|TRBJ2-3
CASSLSPGSIGTQYF
TGTGCCAGCAGTTTATCCCCCGGGTCAATCGGGACGCAGTATTTT
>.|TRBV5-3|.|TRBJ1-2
CARRQGPHYGYTF
TGTGCCAGGAGGCAGGGGCCTCACTATGGCTACACCTTC
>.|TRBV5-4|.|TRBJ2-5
CASSSESWTVQETQYF
TGTGCCAGCAGCTCGGAATCCTGGACAGTCCAAGAGACCCAGTACTTC
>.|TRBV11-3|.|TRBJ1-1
CASSRAGWNTEAFF
TGTGCCAGCAGCCGCGCCGGTTGGAACACTGAAGCTTTCTTT
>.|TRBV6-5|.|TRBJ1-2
CASSYSRGTANGYTF
TGTGCCAGCAGTTACTCACGGGGGACCGCCAATGGCTACACCTTC
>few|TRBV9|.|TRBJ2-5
CASSVGPLTQETQYF
TGTGCCAGCAGCGTAGGTCCCCTTACTCAAGAGACCCAGTACTTC
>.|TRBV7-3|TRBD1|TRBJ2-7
CASSQDRGYEQYF
TGTGCCAGCAGCCAGGACAGGGGTTATGAACAGTACTTC
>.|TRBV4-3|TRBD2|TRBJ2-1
CASSQDRSSGMKQFF
TGCGCCAGCAGCCAAGATCGGTCTAGCGGGATGAAACAGTTCTTC
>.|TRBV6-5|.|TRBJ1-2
CASSSLPTDRWYGYTF
TGTGCCAGCAGTTCACTCCCAACTGACAGGTGGTATGGCTACACCTTC
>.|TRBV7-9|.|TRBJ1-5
CASRGAENQPQHF
TGTGCCAGCCGGGGGGCAGAAAATCAGCCCCAGCATTTT
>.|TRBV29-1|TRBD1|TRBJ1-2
CSVESSSGTGYGYTF
TGCAGCGTTGAGTCATCATCCGGGACAGGCTATGGCTACACCTTC
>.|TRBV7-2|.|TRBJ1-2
CASSPGVNYGYTF
TGTGCCAGCAGCCCAGGGGTTAACTATGGCTACACCTTC
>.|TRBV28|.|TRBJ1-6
CASSLRELGGSPLHF
TGTGCCAGCAGTTTACGGGAGCTCGGTGGATCACCCCTCCACTTT
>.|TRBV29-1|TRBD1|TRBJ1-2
CSVEDLGTGRIHGYTF
TGCAGCGTTGAAGACTTAGGGACAGGTAGAATCCATGGCTACACCTTC